This T cell receptor beta chain was sequenced in a study of blood T cell repertoires in COVID-19 (dated by TCRdb to 2018 to 2021). Background on the whole study: Collaborator samples came from the United States, Italy and Spain and covered acute and convalescent phases of COVID-19. The prospective study material was composed of cDNA or gDNA derived from T cells, B-cell-depleted T cells, or PBMCs. Deeply sampled blood TCRbeta repertoires from subjects exposed to, actively infected with, or recovered from COVID-19 were included in the dataset. The repertoires were released in a freely available public database meant as a resource for research on the immune response to SARS-CoV-2. The samples were drawn from the first 160 participants of the ongoing ImmuneRACE study and from over a thousand subjects provided by 6 global collaborators. Sample metadata almost always included a de-identified subject ID, COVID-19 status, age in years and sex. Where HLA class I and class II types were available, the types were taken from metadata supplied by the sample provider, not from assay-based typing.

Including cysteine and phenylalanine, the CDR3 has 18 amino acids. This entry keeps only the CDR3 DNA: 54 bases, framed from base 1. V loses 0 bases of germline sequence and J loses 2 bases, and the interval between the two ends is 17 bases. Looking up the germline V gene (reference sequence) yields CDR1 SEHNR and CDR2 FQNEAQ. What the study reported, not specific to this receptor: Clinical and demographic metadata were provided uncurated, with the amount varying by source and participant.

In Seattle, one collaborating source enrolled patients while the infection was active and tracked those patients longitudinally over the course of disease. Each collaborating institution followed its own protocols to collect whole blood in K2EDTA tubes. For TCRbeta analysis, collaborators shipped samples in one of three forms: frozen whole blood, isolated PBMCs, or DNA extracted from either of those sample types. TCRbeta CDR3 regions were amplified from genomic DNA using the immunoSEQ Assay, a bias-controlled multiplex PCR. The original pipeline was this. Within the assay, amplification of reference gene primers was used to estimate how many nucleated cells each sample contained. Sequence reads were collapsed and filtered to measure the absolute abundance of every unique TCRbeta CDR3 rearrangement. Productive Simpson clonality was computed per sample as the square root of Simpson's diversity index over productive rearrangements. In its TCRdb copy, this immuneACCESS table keeps in-frame sequences only and misses some clones. Where compared with another copy, unresolved V genes explain less than half of these, and the others have no known cause. Clonal size and the V and J genes are those of that table, whereas D and trimming came from the DNA. For this sample there are about 24,000 clones; 85% to 90% appear just once. Roughly 29% of the sample is in the top ten clones.

With regard to this clone: The antigen it binds to is not known. No much larger clone exists at a distance of one base, and base qualities are not known.

The sequence links TRBV7-9 to TRBJ2-1; D gene: possibly TRBD2, on 6 matching bases. The TCR sequence derives from a man aged 65-85 years with COVID-19, enrolled during active disease. Sequencing was carried out using peripheral blood. The sequenced DNA is TGTGCCAGCAGCTTAGCGGGAGGTCGGGGCACCACCTACAATGAGCAGTTCTTC. Its protein is CASSLAGGRGTTYNEQFF.